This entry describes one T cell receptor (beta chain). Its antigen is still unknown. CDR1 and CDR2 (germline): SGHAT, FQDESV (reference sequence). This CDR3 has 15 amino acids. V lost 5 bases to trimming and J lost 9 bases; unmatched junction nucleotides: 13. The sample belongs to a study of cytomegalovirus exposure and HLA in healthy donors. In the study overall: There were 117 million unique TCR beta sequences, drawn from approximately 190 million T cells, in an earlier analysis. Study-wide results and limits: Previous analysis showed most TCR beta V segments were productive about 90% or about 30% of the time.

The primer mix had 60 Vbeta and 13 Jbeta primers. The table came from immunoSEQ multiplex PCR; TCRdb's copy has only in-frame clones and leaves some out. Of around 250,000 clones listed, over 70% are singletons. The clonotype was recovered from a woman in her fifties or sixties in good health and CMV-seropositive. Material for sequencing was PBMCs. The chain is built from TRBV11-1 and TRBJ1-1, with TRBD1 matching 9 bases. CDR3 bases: TGTGCCAGCAGCCATACAGGGGGCCGCCGCCCTAAAGCTTTCTTT. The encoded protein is CASSHTGGRRPKAFF.